A single sample is the source of the 14 T cell receptor beta chains below, sequenced in a study of Ad26.COV2.S vaccination and SARS-CoV-2 variants. Treatment denoted: roughly 18 received Ad26.COV2.S at low or high dose, single or two shots; about five received placebo; per-sample allocation not given. All samples were drawn on day 63, counting from the first vaccine or placebo injection. Sequencing was performed with immunoSEQ multiplex PCR; in TCRdb, only in-frame clones are kept and a portion is missing. The data show 510,000 or so clones, approximately 88% seen once. Material: peripheral blood, obtained in a trial of Ad26.COV2.S vaccine versus placebo. The receptor set was obtained from a person aged 18-65 years who received the Ad26.COV2.S COVID-19 vaccine or a placebo.

The V call is TRBV11-2, the J call TRBJ1-4; D is unresolved. V lost 4 bases and J 6 bases, leaving 6 bases between the germline ends. From germline, CDR1 is SGHAT and CDR2 FQNNGV. The length of the CDR3 is 12 residues. Written as DNA, the CDR3 is TGTGCCAGCAGCTCTTGGGATGAAAAACTGTTTTTT. Residues: CASSSWDEKLFF.

The V gene is TRBV5-1, the J gene TRBJ2-3; 9 bases align to TRBD1. The junction had 4 bases not matched to a gene; V was cut back by 7 bases and J by 4 bases. Germline CDR1 reads SGHRS; CDR2 reads YFSETQ. The CDR3 is made up of 13 amino acids. The CDR3 sequence: CASGDRVADTQYF. The DNA for the CDR3 is TGCGCCAGCGGGGACAGGGTGGCAGATACGCAGTATTTT.

The chain recombines TRBV11-1 with TRBJ2-7, with a tentative D call TRBD2 (6 bases). The CDR3 runs 16 residues. V was pared by 1 base and J by 3 bases, with 16 bases between. Germline V gene sequence: CDR1 SGHAT, CDR2 FQDESV (reference sequence). In DNA, the CDR3 is TGTGCCAGCAGCTTAGGTTCGAGCGGGTTAGACTACGAGCAGTACTTC. Residues: CASSLGSSGLDYEQYF.

The J gene is TRBJ1-1, the V gene TRBV6-2 or TRBV6-3; D remains unclear. V was trimmed by 0 bases and J by 8 bases, leaving 22 bases between them. The CDR3 is 17 amino acids. From germline, CDR1 is MNHEY and CDR2 SVGEGT. CDR3 sequence reads: CASSYSPGGYLEREAFF. In nucleotides, the CDR3 is TGTGCCAGCAGTTACTCCCCCGGTGGTTACCTGGAACGGGAAGCTTTCTTT.

This clone showed up just a few times. V is TRBV7-9 and J is TRBJ2-2, with D unclear. The germline V and J ends were trimmed by 2 bases and 1 base, with 8 bases remaining between them. CDR1 is SEHNR and CDR2 is FQNEAQ in the germline V gene (reference sequence). CDR3 length: 15 amino acids. The CDR3 DNA follows: TGTGCCAGCAGCTTAAGCAGGTTGAACACCGGGGAGCTGTTTTTT. As protein: CASSLSRLNTGELFF. Full variable domain (remainder filled in from reference TRBV7-9 and TRBJ2-2): DTGVSQNPRHKITKRGQNVTFRCDPISEHNRLYWYRQTLGQGPEFLTYFQNEAQLEKSRLLSDRFSAERPKGSFSTLEIQRTEQGDSAMYLCASSLSRLNTGELFFGEGSRLTVL.

This clone was counted a single time. The rearrangement links TRBV27 to TRBJ1-2; no reliable D call. The CDR3 consists of 13 residues. Germline V CDR1 and CDR2: MNHEY, SMNVEV (reference sequence). V shed 7 bases and J shed 3 bases, with 12 bases lying between them. CDR3 nucleotides: TGTGCCAGCATAGGGAAGGGATACTATGGCTACACCTTC. Translation gives CASIGKGYYGYTF.

J is TRBJ1-5 and V is TRBV2; 7 bases agree with TRBD1. After removal of 3 bases from V and 4 bases from J, the junction contained 6 bases not matched to a gene. CDR1 and CDR2 from the germline V gene are SNHLY and FYNNEI. The length of the CDR3 is 15 residues. CDR3 sequence (DNA): TGTGCCAGCAGTGATCCCGACAGGGTAAATCAGCCCCAGCATTTT. Its translation is CASSDPDRVNQPQHF. Full variable domain (remainder filled in from reference TRBV2 and TRBJ1-5): EPEVTQTPSHQVTQMGQEVILRCVPISNHLYFYWYRQILGQKVEFLVSFYNNEISEKSEIFDDQFSVERPDGSNFTLKIRSTKLEDSAMYFCASSDPDRVNQPQHFGDGTRLSIL.

This clone showed up just once. The chain employs TRBV18 and TRBJ1-2, with D possibly being TRBD1 (5 bases). The CDR3 has 14 amino acids. The germline gives CDR1 KGHSH, CDR2 LQKENI. The V and J ends lost 4 bases and 1 base respectively, with 10 bases between them. The CDR3 nucleotides read TGTGCCAGCTCACAGGAGACAGATAACTATGGCTACACCTTC. This encodes CASSQETDNYGYTF.

The V and J genes are TRBV7-2 and TRBJ1-2, with a tentative D call TRBD1 (6 bases). CDR1 is SGHTA and CDR2 is FQGNSA in the germline V gene. CDR3 length equals 13 residues. V lost 4 bases and J 8 bases, leaving 14 bases between the germline ends. CDR3 nucleotides: TGTGCCAGCAGCTCTCAGGGGTTGGGCGGCTACACCTTC. It codes for CASSSQGLGGYTF.

This chain links TRBV6-2 or TRBV6-3 with TRBJ1-2, with TRBD1 matching 8 bases. Germline-derived CDR1 and CDR2 are MNHEY and SVGEGT. The CDR3 sequence is 14 residues long. J gave up 2 bases and V 5 bases, and 4 bases lay outside the gene matches. The CDR3 loop reads CASSPDRGNYGYTF. In DNA form, the CDR3 reads TGTGCCAGCAGTCCCGACAGGGGCAACTATGGCTACACCTTC.

The chain employs TRBV7-9 and TRBJ2-2; D gene unclear. There are 12 residues in the CDR3. The V end was cut by 3 bases, the J end by 5 bases, with 4 bases between. Germline CDR1 is SEHNR and CDR2 is FQNEAQ (reference sequence). The CDR3: CASSLKTGELFF. CDR3 nucleotide sequence: TGTGCCAGCAGCTTGAAGACCGGGGAGCTGTTTTTT.

The chain links TRBV30 to TRBJ1-2, with D unclear. Germline values: CDR1 GTSNPN, CDR2 SVGIG (reference sequence). The CDR3 is made up of 13 amino acids. V was cut by 0 bases and J by 4 bases, with 9 bases left in between. CDR3 sequence: CAWSVMGSYGYTF. In nucleotides, the CDR3 is TGTGCCTGGAGTGTCATGGGGTCCTATGGCTACACCTTC.

The CDR3 sequence is CASSFAVGGSDRPDQETQYF. The CDR3 coding sequence is TGTGCCAGCAGCTTTGCGGTCGGCGGGAGTGATAGGCCGGACCAAGAGACCCAGTACTTC. This chain uses TRBV7-6 with TRBJ2-5; 7 nucleotides align to TRBD2. The CDR3 consists of 20 residues. Trimming cost V 3 bases and J 0 bases; bases outside gene matches: 19. Germline CDR1 SGHVS, CDR2 FNYEAQ.

The rearrangement links TRBV27 to TRBJ2-7; 8 bases are a match to TRBD2. Losses at the gene ends were 5 bases for V and 1 base for J; bases not matched to a gene: 7. Germline CDR1 MNHEY, CDR2 SMNVEV (reference sequence). The length of the CDR3 is 15 residues. This CDR3 reads CASSISGISSYEQYF. CDR3 nucleotide sequence: TGTGCCAGCAGTATTAGCGGGATCAGTTCCTACGAGCAGTACTTC.